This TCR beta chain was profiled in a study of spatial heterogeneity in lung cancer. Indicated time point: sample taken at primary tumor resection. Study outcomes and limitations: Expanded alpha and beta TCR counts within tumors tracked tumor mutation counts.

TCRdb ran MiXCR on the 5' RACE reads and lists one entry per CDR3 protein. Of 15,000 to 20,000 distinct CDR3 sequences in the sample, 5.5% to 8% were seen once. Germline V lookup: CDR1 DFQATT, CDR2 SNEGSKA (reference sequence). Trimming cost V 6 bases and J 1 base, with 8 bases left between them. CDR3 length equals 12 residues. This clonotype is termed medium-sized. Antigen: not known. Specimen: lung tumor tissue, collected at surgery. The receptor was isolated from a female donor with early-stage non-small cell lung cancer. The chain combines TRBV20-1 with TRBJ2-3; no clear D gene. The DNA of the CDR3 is TGCAGTGCCGTGGGCCGCACAGATACGCAGTATTTT. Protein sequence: CSAVGRTDTQYF.